Sequencing of this TCR beta chain was carried out in a study of blood T cell repertoires in COVID-19 (TCRdb year 2020). Study-wide context: The collaborator samples originated in the United States, Italy and Spain and spanned the acute and convalescent phases of COVID-19. The prospective study material was composed of cDNA or gDNA derived from T cells, B-cell-depleted T cells, or PBMCs. Samples came from the ongoing ImmuneRACE study (first 160 participants) plus 1,254 subjects from 6 global collaborators. The dataset comprised deeply sampled blood TCRbeta repertoires from subjects exposed to, actively infected with, or recovered from COVID-19. The repertoires were released in a freely available public database meant as a resource for research on the immune response to SARS-CoV-2. Where HLA class I and class II types were available, the types were taken from metadata supplied by the sample provider, not from assay-based typing. The sample metadata nearly always contained a de-identified subject ID, COVID-19 status, age in years and sex.

On this clone itself: Its antigen target is currently unknown. Per-base qualities were not stored, and no clone one base away is much larger.

General findings and caveats noted by the study authors: The amount of clinical and demographic metadata varied by source and participant and was provided uncurated.

Sequences MGHRA (CDR1) and YSYEKL (CDR2) are obtained from the germline V gene. V loses 0 bases of germline sequence and J loses 3 bases, and the interval between the two ends is 12 bases. The CDR3 starts with the cysteine, ends with the phenylalanine, and has 16 residues. The sequence is cut down to CDR3 DNA, 48 bases in frame from base 1. TCRbeta CDR3 regions were amplified from genomic DNA by means of the immunoSEQ Assay, a bias-controlled multiplex PCR. In the source study's methods: The number of nucleated cells in each sample was estimated from the amplification of reference gene primers within the assay. To quantify the absolute abundance of each unique TCRbeta CDR3 rearrangement, sequence reads were collapsed and filtered. For each sample, productive Simpson clonality was calculated as the square root of Simpson's diversity index across productive rearrangements. The clones in this table, taken by TCRdb from immuneACCESS, are in-frame only. Not every clone is retained; where verified, under half of the shortfall comes from an unresolved V gene, and the cause of the rest is unknown. V, J and clone size are those of that table, while D and trimming were read from the DNA. The sample data list about 49,000 clones, and under 85% of these were observed just once. The ten top clones hold more than 13% of the sample.

The collaborating institutions used their own protocols to collect whole blood in K2EDTA tubes. Collaborator samples were shipped for TCRbeta analysis as frozen whole blood, isolated PBMCs, or DNA extracted from either sample type. This TCR came from a human donor in a cohort sampled during active COVID-19. Sequenced input: peripheral blood. This chain is built from TRBV4-1 and TRBJ2-1; the D gene identity is not certain. For the CDR3, the sequence is CASSQDRGMGYNEQFF. Here is the DNA: TGCGCCAGCAGCCAAGACCGAGGCATGGGCTACAATGAGCAGTTCTTC.